What follows is one TCR beta chain and its context. These data originate in a study of blood T cell repertoires in COVID-19. The repertoire was sequenced with immunoSEQ multiplex PCR; TCRdb's copy has only in-frame clones and lacks some. Of about 33,000 clones in the sample, around 85% are singletons; the top ten hold 7.3%. J lost 4 bases, V lost 4 bases, and 10 bases had no gene match. Looked up from germline, CDR1 is SGHRS and CDR2 is YFSETQ. This CDR3 has 16 residues. The sequence came from a human donor in a cohort sampled during active COVID-19. The source material was peripheral blood. The chain couples TRBV5-1 to TRBJ2-7, with 11 bases identical to TRBD2. The CDR3 reads CASSQKLAGGGYEQYF. In nucleotides, the CDR3 is TGCGCCAGCAGCCAGAAGCTAGCGGGGGGCGGGTACGAGCAGTACTTC.